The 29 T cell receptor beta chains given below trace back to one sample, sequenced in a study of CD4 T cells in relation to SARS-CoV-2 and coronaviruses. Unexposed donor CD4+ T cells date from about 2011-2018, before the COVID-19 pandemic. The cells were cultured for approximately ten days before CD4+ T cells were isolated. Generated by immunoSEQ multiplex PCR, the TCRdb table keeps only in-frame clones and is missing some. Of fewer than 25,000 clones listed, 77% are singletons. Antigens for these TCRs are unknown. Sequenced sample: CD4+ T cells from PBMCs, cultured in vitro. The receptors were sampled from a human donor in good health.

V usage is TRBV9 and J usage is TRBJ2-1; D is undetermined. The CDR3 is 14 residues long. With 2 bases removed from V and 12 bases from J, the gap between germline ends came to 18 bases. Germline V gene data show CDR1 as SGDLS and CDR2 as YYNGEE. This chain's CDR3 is CASSVEEARPAQFF. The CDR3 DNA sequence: TGTGCCAGCAGCGTGGAAGAAGCACGGCCGGCGCAGTTCTTC.

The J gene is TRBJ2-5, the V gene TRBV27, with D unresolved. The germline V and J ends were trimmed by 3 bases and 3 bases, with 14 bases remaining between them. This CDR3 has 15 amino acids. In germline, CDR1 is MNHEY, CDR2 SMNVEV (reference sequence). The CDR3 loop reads CASSFLIGSKETQYF. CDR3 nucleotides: TGTGCCAGCAGTTTCCTGATAGGAAGCAAAGAGACCCAGTACTTC.

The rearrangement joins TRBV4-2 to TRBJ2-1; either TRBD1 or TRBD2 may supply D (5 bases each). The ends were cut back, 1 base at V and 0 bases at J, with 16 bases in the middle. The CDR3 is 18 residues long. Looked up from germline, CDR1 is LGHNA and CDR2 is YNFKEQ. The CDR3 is CASSQVGVTQSSYNEQFF. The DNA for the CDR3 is TGTGCCAGCAGCCAAGTGGGGGTTACCCAAAGCTCCTACAATGAGCAGTTCTTC.

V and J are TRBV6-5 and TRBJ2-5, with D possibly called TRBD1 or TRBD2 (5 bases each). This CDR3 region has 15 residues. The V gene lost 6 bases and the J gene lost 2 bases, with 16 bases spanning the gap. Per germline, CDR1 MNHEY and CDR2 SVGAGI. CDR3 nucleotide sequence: TGTGCCAGCAGCCCCAACCGGGACCGTCAAGAGACCCAGTACTTC. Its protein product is CASSPNRDRQETQYF.

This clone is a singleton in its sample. For the CDR3, the DNA is TGTGCCAGCAGCCCTCTTTGGGGGCGAGCTTTCTTT. Protein product: CASSPLWGRAFF. The V and J genes are TRBV14 and TRBJ1-1; D is possibly TRBD1 (6 bases). Per the germline V gene, CDR1 is SGHDN and CDR2 is FVKESK. This CDR3 comprises 12 residues. Trimming removed 4 bases at V and 10 bases at J, with 13 bases between.

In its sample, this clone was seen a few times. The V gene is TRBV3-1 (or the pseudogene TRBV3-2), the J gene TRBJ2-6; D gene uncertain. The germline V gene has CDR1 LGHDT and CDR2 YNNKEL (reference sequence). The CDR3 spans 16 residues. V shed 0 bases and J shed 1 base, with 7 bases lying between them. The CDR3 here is CASSQERKSGANVLTF. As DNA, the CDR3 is TGTGCCAGCAGCCAAGAGAGGAAGTCTGGGGCCAACGTCCTGACTTTC.

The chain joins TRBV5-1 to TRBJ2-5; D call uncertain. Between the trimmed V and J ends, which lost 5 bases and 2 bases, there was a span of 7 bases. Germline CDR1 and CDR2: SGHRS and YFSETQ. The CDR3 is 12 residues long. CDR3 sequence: CASRRAQETQYF. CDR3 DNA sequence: TGCGCCAGCAGGAGAGCTCAAGAGACCCAGTACTTC.

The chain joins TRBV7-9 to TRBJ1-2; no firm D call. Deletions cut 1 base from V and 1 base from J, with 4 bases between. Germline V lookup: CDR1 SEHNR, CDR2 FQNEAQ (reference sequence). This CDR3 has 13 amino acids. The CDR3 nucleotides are TGTGCCAGCAGCTTAGGGGGTAACTATGGCTACACCTTC. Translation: CASSLGGNYGYTF.

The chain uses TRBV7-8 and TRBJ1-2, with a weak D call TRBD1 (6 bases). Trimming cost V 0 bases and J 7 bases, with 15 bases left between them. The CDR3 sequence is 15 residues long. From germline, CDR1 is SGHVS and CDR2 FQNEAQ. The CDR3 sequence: CASSLARGGAVGYTF. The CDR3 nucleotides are TGTGCCAGCAGCTTAGCGCGGGGGGGGGCGGTTGGCTACACCTTC.

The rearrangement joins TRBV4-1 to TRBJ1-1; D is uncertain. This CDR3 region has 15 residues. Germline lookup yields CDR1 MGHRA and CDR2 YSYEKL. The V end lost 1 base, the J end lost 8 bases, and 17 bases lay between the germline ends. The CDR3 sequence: CASSQGGFLGPEAFF. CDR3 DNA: TGCGCCAGCAGCCAAGGGGGATTCTTGGGCCCCGAAGCTTTCTTT.

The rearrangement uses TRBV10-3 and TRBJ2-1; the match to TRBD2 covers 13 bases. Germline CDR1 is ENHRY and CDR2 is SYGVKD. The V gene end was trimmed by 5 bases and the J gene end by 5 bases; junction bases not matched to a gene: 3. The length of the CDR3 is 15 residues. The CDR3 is CAISPGLAGHNEQFF. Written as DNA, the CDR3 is TGTGCCATCAGTCCGGGACTAGCGGGGCACAATGAGCAGTTCTTC.

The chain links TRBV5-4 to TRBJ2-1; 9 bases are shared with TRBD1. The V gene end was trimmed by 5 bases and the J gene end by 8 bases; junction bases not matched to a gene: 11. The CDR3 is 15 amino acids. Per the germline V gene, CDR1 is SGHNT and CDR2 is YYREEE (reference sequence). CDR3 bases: TGTGCCAGCAGTTCTACAGGGACAGGGAGACATGAGCAGTTCTTC. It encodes CASSSTGTGRHEQFF.

CDR3 amino acids: CASSPGLAPYNEQFF. The CDR3 coding sequence is TGCGCCAGCAGCCCGGGACTAGCCCCTTACAATGAGCAGTTCTTC. The chain combines TRBV5-1 with TRBJ2-1, with 9 bases aligning to TRBD2. This CDR3 comprises 15 residues. Germline V gene sequence: CDR1 SGHRS, CDR2 YFSETQ. V shed 4 bases, J shed 4 bases, and the junction held 6 bases outside the gene matches.

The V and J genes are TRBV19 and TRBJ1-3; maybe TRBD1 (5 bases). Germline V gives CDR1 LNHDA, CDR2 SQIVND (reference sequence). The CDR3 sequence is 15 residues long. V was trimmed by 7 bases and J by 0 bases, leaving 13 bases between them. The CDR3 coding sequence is TGTGCCAGTATAAAGACAGCTAACTCTGGAAACACCATATATTTT. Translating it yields CASIKTANSGNTIYF.

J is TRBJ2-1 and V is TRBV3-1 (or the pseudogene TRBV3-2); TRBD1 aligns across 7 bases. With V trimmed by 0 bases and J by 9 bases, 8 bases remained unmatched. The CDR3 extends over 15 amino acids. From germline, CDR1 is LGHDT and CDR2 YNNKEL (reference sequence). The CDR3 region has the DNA TGTGCCAGCAGCCAAGACGCAGGGGGTAGCCCTGAGCAGTTCTTC. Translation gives CASSQDAGGSPEQFF.

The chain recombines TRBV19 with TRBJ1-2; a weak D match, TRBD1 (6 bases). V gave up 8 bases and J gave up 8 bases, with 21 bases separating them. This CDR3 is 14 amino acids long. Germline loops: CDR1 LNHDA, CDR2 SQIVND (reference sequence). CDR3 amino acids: CASGGQGQGNGYTF. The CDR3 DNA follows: TGTGCCAGTGGGGGTCAGGGGCAGGGGAACGGCTACACCTTC.

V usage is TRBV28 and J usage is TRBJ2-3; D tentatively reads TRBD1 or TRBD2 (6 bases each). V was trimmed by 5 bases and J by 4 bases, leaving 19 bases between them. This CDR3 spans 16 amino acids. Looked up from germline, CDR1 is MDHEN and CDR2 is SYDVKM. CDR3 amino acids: CASSVTQGRGADTQYF. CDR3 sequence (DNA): TGTGCCAGCAGTGTCACCCAGGGAAGGGGGGCAGATACGCAGTATTTT.

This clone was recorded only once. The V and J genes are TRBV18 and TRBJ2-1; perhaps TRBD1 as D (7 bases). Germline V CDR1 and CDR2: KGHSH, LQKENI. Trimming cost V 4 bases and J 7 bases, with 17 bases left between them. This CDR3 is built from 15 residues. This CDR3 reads CASSQPGQTRNEQFF. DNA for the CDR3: TGTGCCAGCTCACAACCGGGACAGACTAGGAATGAGCAGTTCTTC.

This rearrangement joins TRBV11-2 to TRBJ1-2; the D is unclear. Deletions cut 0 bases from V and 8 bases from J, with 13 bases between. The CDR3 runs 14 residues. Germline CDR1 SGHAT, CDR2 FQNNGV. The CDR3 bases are TGTGCCAGCAGCTTAGATCCGTGGGAGGTCGGCTACACCTTC. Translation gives CASSLDPWEVGYTF.

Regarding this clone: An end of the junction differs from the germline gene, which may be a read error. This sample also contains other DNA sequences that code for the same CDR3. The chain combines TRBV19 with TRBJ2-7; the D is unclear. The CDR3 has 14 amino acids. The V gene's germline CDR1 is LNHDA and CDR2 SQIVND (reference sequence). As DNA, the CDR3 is TGTGCCAGTAGTATTGGTGGCAGGTCCTACGAGCAGTACTTT. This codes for CASSIGGRSYEQYF.

The CDR3 region is CAWTGGYQETQYF. For the CDR3, the DNA is TGTGCCTGGACAGGGGGGTACCAAGAGACCCAGTACTTC. The chain recombines TRBV30 with TRBJ2-5, with D possibly being TRBD1 (7 bases). Germline lookup yields CDR1 GTSNPN and CDR2 SVGIG (reference sequence). This CDR3 contains 13 residues. Trimming cost V 4 bases and J 0 bases, with 9 bases left between them.

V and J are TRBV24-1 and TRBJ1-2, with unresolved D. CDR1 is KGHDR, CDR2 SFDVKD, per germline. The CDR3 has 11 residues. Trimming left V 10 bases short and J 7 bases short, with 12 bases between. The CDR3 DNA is TGTGCCACGGCAGACGTGTTTGGCTACACCTTC. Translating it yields CATADVFGYTF.

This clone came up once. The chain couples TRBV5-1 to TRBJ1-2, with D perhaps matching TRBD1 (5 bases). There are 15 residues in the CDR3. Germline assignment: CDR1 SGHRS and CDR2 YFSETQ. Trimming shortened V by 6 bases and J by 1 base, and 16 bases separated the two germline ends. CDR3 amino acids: CASNRDPGLNYGYTF. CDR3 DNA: TGCGCCAGCAACCGAGATCCGGGGCTTAACTATGGCTACACCTTC.

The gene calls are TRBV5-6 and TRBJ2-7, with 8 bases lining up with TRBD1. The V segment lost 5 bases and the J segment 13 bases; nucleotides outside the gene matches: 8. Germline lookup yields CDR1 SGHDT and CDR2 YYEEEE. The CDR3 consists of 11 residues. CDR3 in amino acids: CASSSDRGYYF. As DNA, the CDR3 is TGTGCCAGCAGTTCTGACAGGGGCTACTACTTC.

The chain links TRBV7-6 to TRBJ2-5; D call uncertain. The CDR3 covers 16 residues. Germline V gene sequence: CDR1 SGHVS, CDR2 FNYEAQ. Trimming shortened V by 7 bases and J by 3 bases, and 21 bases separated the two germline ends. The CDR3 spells CASTASAVTSEETQYF. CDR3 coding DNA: TGTGCCAGCACCGCTTCTGCGGTTACGTCCGAAGAGACCCAGTACTTC.

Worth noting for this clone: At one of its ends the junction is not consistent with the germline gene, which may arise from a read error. The CDR3 region is CASTLPGLGYEQYF. CDR3 in DNA: TGTGCCAGCACCTTGCCAGGGCTAGGGTACGAGCAGTACTTC. The chain recombines TRBV5-4 with TRBJ2-7, with D maybe TRBD1 (5 bases). Germline-derived CDR1 and CDR2 are SGHNT and YYREEE (reference sequence). This CDR3 spans 14 amino acids. Looking up the rest from reference TRBV5-4 and TRBJ2-7 gives the full variable domain: ETGVTQSPTHLIKTRGQQVTLRCSSQSGHNTVSWYQQALGQGPQFIFQYYREEENGRGNFPPRFSGLQFPNYSSELNVNALELDDSALYLCASTLPGLGYEQYFGPGTRLTVT.

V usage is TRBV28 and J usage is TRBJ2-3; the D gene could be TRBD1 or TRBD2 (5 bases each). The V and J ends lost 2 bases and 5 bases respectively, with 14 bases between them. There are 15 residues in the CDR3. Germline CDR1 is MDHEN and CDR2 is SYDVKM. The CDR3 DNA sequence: TGTGCCAGCAGTTTAGGGGGACGGGGAAAAGATACGCAGTATTTT. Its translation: CASSLGGRGKDTQYF.

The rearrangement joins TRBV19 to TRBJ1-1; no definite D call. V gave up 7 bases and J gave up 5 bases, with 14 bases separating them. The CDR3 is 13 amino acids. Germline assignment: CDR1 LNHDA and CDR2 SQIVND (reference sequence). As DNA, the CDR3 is TGTGCCAGTACCTTCAACGGGCGGACTGAAGCTTTCTTT. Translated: CASTFNGRTEAFF.

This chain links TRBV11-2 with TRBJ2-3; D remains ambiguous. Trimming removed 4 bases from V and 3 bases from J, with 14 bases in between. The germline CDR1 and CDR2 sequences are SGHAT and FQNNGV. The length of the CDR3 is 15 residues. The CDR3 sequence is CASSSPLRGTDTQYF. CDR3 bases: TGTGCCAGCAGCTCCCCACTTCGTGGTACAGATACGCAGTATTTT.